These T cell receptor beta chains were read from a single sample in a study of response to subunit inactivated influenza vaccine. Each CDR3 protein gets one entry after TCRdb re-called the RT-PCR reads with MiXCR. The data contain over 300,000 distinct CDR3 sequences, roughly 22% of them singletons. Sequenced here: PBMCs from blood, sampled 21 months after vaccination. These receptors were collected from a man between 45 and 75 years old who received an inactivated influenza vaccine. The CDR3 runs from the conserved cysteine through the conserved F or W. The order of the fields is J gene, clone size, V gene, D gene, CDR3 protein, CDR3 DNA. The D gene is left open where the match is weak. Clone size, where shown, is once, few, many, or a class for clones that have expanded.

j_call: TRBJ1-4
clone_size: few
v_call: TRBV28
d_call: NA
cdr3_aa: CASSFYPRGTNEKLFF
cdr3_nt: TGTGCCAGCAGTTTCTACCCAAGGGGGACTAATGAAAAACTGTTTTTT

j_call: TRBJ1-1
clone_size: NA
v_call: TRBV19
d_call: TRBD1
cdr3_aa: CASSWTDRGNTEAFF
cdr3_nt: TGTGCCAGTAGTTGGACTGACAGGGGAAACACTGAAGCTTTCTTT

j_call: TRBJ2-6
clone_size: few
v_call: TRBV11-2
d_call: NA
cdr3_aa: CASSLVYTVYSGANVLTF
cdr3_nt: TGTGCCAGCAGCTTAGTATATACGGTTTACTCTGGGGCCAACGTCCTGACTTTC

j_call: TRBJ1-1
clone_size: few
v_call: TRBV7-2
d_call: NA
cdr3_aa: CASSLRITGRRTEAFF
cdr3_nt: TGTGCCAGCAGCTTACGTATTACAGGGAGGAGGACTGAAGCTTTCTTT

j_call: TRBJ2-2
clone_size: many
v_call: TRBV28
d_call: TRBD2
cdr3_aa: CASSFWTSGTGELFF
cdr3_nt: TGTGCCAGCAGTTTTTGGACTAGCGGGACCGGGGAGCTGTTTTTT

j_call: TRBJ1-2
clone_size: few
v_call: TRBV18
d_call: NA
cdr3_aa: CASSHRAGDGYTF
cdr3_nt: TGTGCCAGCTCACACCGTGCAGGGGACGGCTACACCTTC

j_call: TRBJ2-2
clone_size: NA
v_call: TRBV29-1
d_call: TRBD1
cdr3_aa: CSVELSGQETGELFF
cdr3_nt: TGCAGCGTTGAATTATCGGGACAGGAAACCGGGGAGCTGTTTTTT

j_call: TRBJ1-4
clone_size: many
v_call: TRBV20-1
d_call: NA
cdr3_aa: CSAPPGQNATNEKLFF
cdr3_nt: TGCAGTGCGCCCCCGGGGCAGAACGCAACTAATGAAAAACTGTTTTTT

j_call: TRBJ1-2
clone_size: few
v_call: TRBV23-1
d_call: NA
cdr3_aa: CASSQDLVSGGSILNYGYTF
cdr3_nt: TGCGCCAGCAGTCAAGATTTGGTCTCCGGGGGATCAATACTCAACTATGGCTACACCTTC

j_call: TRBJ1-6
clone_size: many
v_call: TRBV12-3/TRBV12-4
d_call: TRBD1
cdr3_aa: CASSFGQGDSPLHF
cdr3_nt: TGTGCCAGCAGCTTTGGACAGGGGGATTCACCCCTCCACTTT

j_call: TRBJ1-2
clone_size: few
v_call: TRBV28
d_call: TRBD1
cdr3_aa: CASSRSLRQGYGYTF
cdr3_nt: TGTGCCAGCAGCCGCTCCCTCCGACAGGGGTATGGCTACACCTTC

j_call: TRBJ1-1
clone_size: few
v_call: TRBV7-9
d_call: TRBD1
cdr3_aa: CASSFNDRVGTEAFF
cdr3_nt: TGTGCCAGCAGCTTTAACGACAGGGTTGGCACTGAAGCTTTCTTT

j_call: TRBJ2-7
clone_size: few
v_call: TRBV3-1
d_call: TRBD2
cdr3_aa: CASSNRLAGAYEQYF
cdr3_nt: TGTGCCAGCAGCAACCGACTAGCGGGAGCGTACGAGCAGTACTTC

j_call: TRBJ1-6
clone_size: NA
v_call: TRBV12-3/TRBV12-4
d_call: NA
cdr3_aa: CASSLERGRNSPLHF
cdr3_nt: TGTGCCAGCAGTTTAGAGAGGGGCCGTAATTCACCCCTCCACTTT

j_call: TRBJ1-1
clone_size: few
v_call: TRBV11-2
d_call: NA
cdr3_aa: CASSLERVHALMNTEAFF
cdr3_nt: TGTGCCAGCAGCTTAGAAAGGGTCCATGCCTTAATGAACACTGAAGCTTTCTTT

j_call: TRBJ1-5
clone_size: many
v_call: TRBV12-3/TRBV12-4
d_call: NA
cdr3_aa: CASLPGGGQPQHF
cdr3_nt: TGTGCCAGCCTGCCGGGAGGCGGTCAGCCCCAGCATTTT

j_call: TRBJ1-5
clone_size: NA
v_call: TRBV7-2
d_call: NA
cdr3_aa: CASSLVTRGNQPQHF
cdr3_nt: TGTGCCAGCAGCTTAGTAACCAGGGGCAATCAGCCCCAGCATTTT

j_call: TRBJ1-2
clone_size: few
v_call: TRBV5-1
d_call: NA
cdr3_aa: CASSLPDSGYGYTF
cdr3_nt: TGCGCCAGCAGCTTACCTGACAGTGGGTATGGCTACACCTTC

j_call: TRBJ2-4
clone_size: few
v_call: TRBV19
d_call: NA
cdr3_aa: CASSTAGTGPRAKNIQYF
cdr3_nt: TGTGCCAGTAGCACAGCCGGGACCGGACCTCGCGCCAAAAACATTCAGTACTTC

j_call: TRBJ2-3
clone_size: NA
v_call: TRBV3-1
d_call: TRBD2
cdr3_aa: CASSLGLAGASNVAQYF
cdr3_nt: TGTGCCAGCAGCCTGGGACTAGCGGGAGCGAGTAATGTTGCGCAGTATTTT

j_call: TRBJ2-1
clone_size: NA
v_call: TRBV20-1
d_call: TRBD2
cdr3_aa: CSVLFQRGGSEQFF
cdr3_nt: TGCAGTGTCCTATTTCAGCGGGGGGGCAGTGAGCAGTTCTTC

j_call: TRBJ2-5
clone_size: few
v_call: TRBV18
d_call: TRBD2
cdr3_aa: CASSPPAGGAETQYF
cdr3_nt: TGTGCCAGCTCACCACCGGCGGGAGGGGCGGAGACCCAGTACTTC

j_call: TRBJ2-5
clone_size: NA
v_call: TRBV27
d_call: NA
cdr3_aa: CASSSRDTFWETQYF
cdr3_nt: TGTGCCAGCAGTTCCCGGGACACTTTTTGGGAGACCCAGTACTTC

j_call: TRBJ2-2
clone_size: many
v_call: TRBV12-3/TRBV12-4
d_call: TRBD1
cdr3_aa: CASSRDRANTGELFF
cdr3_nt: TGTGCCAGCAGCCGCGACAGGGCAAACACCGGGGAGCTGTTTTTT

j_call: TRBJ1-1
clone_size: NA
v_call: TRBV5-4
d_call: NA
cdr3_aa: CASSLLGDEAFF
cdr3_nt: TGTGCCAGCAGCTTGTTAGGCGATGAAGCTTTCTTT

j_call: TRBJ2-3
clone_size: few
v_call: TRBV5-1
d_call: NA
cdr3_aa: CASSLFAAGLDTQYF
cdr3_nt: TGCGCCAGCAGCTTGTTTGCGGCGGGCCTAGATACGCAGTATTTT

j_call: TRBJ2-1
clone_size: few
v_call: TRBV3-1
d_call: NA
cdr3_aa: CASSHGYNEQFF
cdr3_nt: TGTGCCAGCAGCCATGGATACAATGAGCAGTTCTTC

j_call: TRBJ2-2
clone_size: NA
v_call: TRBV9
d_call: TRBD1
cdr3_aa: CASSVVQGAKTGELFF
cdr3_nt: TGTGCCAGCAGCGTAGTACAGGGGGCGAAGACCGGGGAGCTGTTTTTT

j_call: TRBJ2-1
clone_size: NA
v_call: TRBV5-1
d_call: NA
cdr3_aa: CASSLDGTGDEQFF
cdr3_nt: TGCGCCAGCAGCTTGGATGGGACGGGGGATGAGCAGTTCTTC

j_call: TRBJ1-1
clone_size: few
v_call: TRBV23-1
d_call: NA
cdr3_aa: CATPQRPLNTEAFF
cdr3_nt: TGCGCCACCCCCCAACGTCCGTTGAACACTGAAGCTTTCTTT

j_call: TRBJ1-2
clone_size: few
v_call: TRBV5-1
d_call: TRBD1
cdr3_aa: CASSLGDSNYGYTF
cdr3_nt: TGCGCCAGCAGCTTGGGGGACAGTAACTATGGCTACACCTTC

j_call: TRBJ2-1
clone_size: few
v_call: TRBV12-3/TRBV12-4
d_call: NA
cdr3_aa: CASSSSAWGNEQFF
cdr3_nt: TGTGCCAGCAGTTCCTCCGCTTGGGGCAATGAGCAGTTCTTC

j_call: TRBJ2-7
clone_size: NA
v_call: TRBV12-3/TRBV12-4
d_call: TRBD1
cdr3_aa: CASNTGTGAYEQYF
cdr3_nt: TGTGCCAGCAATACCGGGACAGGAGCCTACGAGCAGTACTTC

j_call: TRBJ1-4
clone_size: few
v_call: TRBV20-1
d_call: NA
cdr3_aa: CSARPGGEEKLFF
cdr3_nt: TGCAGTGCTCGACCCGGAGGAGAAGAAAAACTGTTTTTT

j_call: TRBJ1-1
clone_size: NA
v_call: TRBV5-5
d_call: NA
cdr3_aa: CASSLVWRAEAFF
cdr3_nt: TGTGCCAGCAGCTTGGTGTGGAGGGCTGAAGCTTTCTTT

j_call: TRBJ2-2
clone_size: NA
v_call: TRBV5-4
d_call: NA
cdr3_aa: CASSLWLHGELFF
cdr3_nt: TGTGCCAGCAGCTTGTGGTTACACGGGGAGCTGTTTTTT

j_call: TRBJ2-1
clone_size: NA
v_call: TRBV11-2
d_call: NA
cdr3_aa: CASSLFSASGNEQFF
cdr3_nt: TGTGCCAGCAGCTTGTTTAGCGCCAGCGGCAATGAGCAGTTCTTC

j_call: TRBJ2-7
clone_size: NA
v_call: TRBV2
d_call: NA
cdr3_aa: CASSDREIYEQYF
cdr3_nt: TGTGCCAGCAGTGACAGGGAAATCTACGAGCAGTACTTC